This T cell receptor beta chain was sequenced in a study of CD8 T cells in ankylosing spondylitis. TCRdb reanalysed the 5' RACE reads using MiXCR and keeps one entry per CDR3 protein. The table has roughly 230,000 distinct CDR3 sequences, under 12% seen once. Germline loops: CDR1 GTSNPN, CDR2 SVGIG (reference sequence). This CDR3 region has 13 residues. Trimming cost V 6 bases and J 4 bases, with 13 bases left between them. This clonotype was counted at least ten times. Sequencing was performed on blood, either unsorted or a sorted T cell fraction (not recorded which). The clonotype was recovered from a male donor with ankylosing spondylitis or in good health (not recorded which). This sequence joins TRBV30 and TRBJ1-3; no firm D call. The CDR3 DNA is TGTGCCTGCTCCACTCAACGGGGAAACACCATATATTTT. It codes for CACSTQRGNTIYF.